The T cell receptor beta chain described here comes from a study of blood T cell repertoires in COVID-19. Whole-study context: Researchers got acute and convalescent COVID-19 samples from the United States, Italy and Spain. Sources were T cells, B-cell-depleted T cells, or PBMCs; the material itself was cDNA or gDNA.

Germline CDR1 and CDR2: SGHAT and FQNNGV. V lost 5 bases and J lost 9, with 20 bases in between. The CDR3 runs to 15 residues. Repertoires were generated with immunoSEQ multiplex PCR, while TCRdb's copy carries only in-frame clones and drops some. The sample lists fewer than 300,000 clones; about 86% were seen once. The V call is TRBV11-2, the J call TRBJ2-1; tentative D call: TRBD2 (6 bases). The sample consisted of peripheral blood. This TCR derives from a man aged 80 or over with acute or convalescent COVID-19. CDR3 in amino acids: CASSPSTGLGAEQFF. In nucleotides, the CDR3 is TGTGCCAGCAGCCCGTCGACGGGACTTGGGGCTGAGCAGTTCTTC.